This TCR beta chain comes out of a study of graft-versus-host responses after intestinal transplantation. Study at large: Recipients had multivisceral, liver-intestinal, or isolated intestinal transplants. Overall study results and limits: Early post-transplant HvG declines were associated with peak circulating GvH clone levels.

The count of this clone is one. Its target is unknown. Germline loops: CDR1 MDHEN, CDR2 SYDVKM. The CDR3 covers 15 residues. V lost 5 bases to trimming and J lost 4 bases; unmatched junction nucleotides: 8. Sequencing used immunoSEQ multiplex PCR; TCRdb keeps in-frame clones, though not all of them. The sample contains 90,000 to 150,000 clones, approximately 95% of which appear only once. Sequences were derived from unstimulated CD8+ T cells sorted from spleen or lymph node cells, sampled before intestinal transplant. This sequence was found in a human donor who received an intestinal transplant. This chain connects TRBV28 to TRBJ2-1, with 7 bases matching TRBD1. CDR3 amino acids: CASSGSRQGYNEQFF. DNA of the CDR3: TGTGCCAGCAGTGGGTCGAGACAGGGTTACAATGAGCAGTTCTTC. Filled out from reference TRBV28 and TRBJ2-1, the complete variable domain reads DVKVTQSSRYLVKRTGEKVFLECVQDMDHENMFWYRQDPGLGLRLIYFSYDVKMKEKGDIPEGYSVSREKKERFSLILESASTNQTSMYLCASSGSRQGYNEQFFGPGTRLTVL.